Sequencing of this TCR beta chain was carried out in a study of shared clonotypes between healthy human individuals. With 2 bases clipped from V and 7 bases from J, the junction kept 3 bases outside the gene matches. The CDR3 sequence is 13 residues long. Per germline, CDR1 MNHEY and CDR2 SVGAGI. In the source study's methods: Junction-only sequences produced by ImmunoSEQ had no quality scores, so filtering differed. Measured with immunoSEQ multiplex PCR; TCRdb has only the in-frame clones, and not every one. V and J calls and clone size follow that table, whereas D and trimming were derived from the DNA. The sample lists roughly 2 million clones, more than 90% occurring once.

This chain connects TRBV6-5 to TRBJ1-2, with 8 bases identical to TRBD1. The sequenced sample consisted of naive CD4+ T cells sorted from blood. Subset indicated: CD45RA+ positively selected. The source of this sequence is a man between 18 and 35 years old in good health. CDR3 in amino acids: CASSYPGTGGYTF. The DNA for the CDR3 is TGTGCCAGCAGTTACCCCGGGACAGGTGGCTACACCTTC.